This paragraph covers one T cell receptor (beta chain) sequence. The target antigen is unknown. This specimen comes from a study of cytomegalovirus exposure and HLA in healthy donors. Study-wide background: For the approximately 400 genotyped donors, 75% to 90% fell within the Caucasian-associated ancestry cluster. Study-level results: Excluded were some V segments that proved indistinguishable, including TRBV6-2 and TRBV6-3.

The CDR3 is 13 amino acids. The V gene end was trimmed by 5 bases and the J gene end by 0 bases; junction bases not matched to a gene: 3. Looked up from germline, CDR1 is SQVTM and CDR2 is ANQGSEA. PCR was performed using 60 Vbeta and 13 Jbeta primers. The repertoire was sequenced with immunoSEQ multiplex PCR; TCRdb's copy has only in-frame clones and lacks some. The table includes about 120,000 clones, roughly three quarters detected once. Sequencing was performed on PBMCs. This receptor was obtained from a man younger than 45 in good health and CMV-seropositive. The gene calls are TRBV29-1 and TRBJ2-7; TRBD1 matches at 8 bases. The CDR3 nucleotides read TGCAGCGTTACAGGGGGAAACTCCTACGAGCAGTACTTC. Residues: CSVTGGNSYEQYF.